These 27 T cell receptor beta chains were all obtained from the same sample, sequenced in a study of shared clonotypes between healthy human individuals. Using immunoSEQ multiplex PCR, the repertoire was profiled, and TCRdb retains in-frame clones only, with some absent. Of around 350,000 clones in the sample, more than 60% are singletons; the top ten hold more than 9%. Sample: memory CD4+ T cells sorted from blood. Subset described: CD45RA-negative fraction. The receptors were sampled from a man aged 25-45 years in good health.

This clone was seen just once. The rearrangement links TRBV5-4 to TRBJ1-2; 8 nucleotides match TRBD1. Trimming cost V 2 bases and J 8 bases; bases outside gene matches: 14. Germline-derived CDR1 and CDR2 are SGHNT and YYREEE (reference sequence). This CDR3 contains 16 residues. DNA for the CDR3: TGTGCCAGCAGCTTAAACACTCCAGGGGGCGCAGGCGGCTACACCTTC. Translated, it gives CASSLNTPGGAGGYTF.

V gene TRBV28 combines with J gene TRBJ2-1; 12 bases are shared with TRBD2. Germline values: CDR1 MDHEN, CDR2 SYDVKM. The CDR3 is made up of 15 amino acids. CDR3 nucleotide sequence: TGTGGGACTAGCGGGGTCTCCCTCGCCTACAATGAGCAGTTCTTC. It translates to CGTSGVSLAYNEQFF.

The chain links TRBV5-6 to TRBJ2-1; 9 bases are shared with TRBD1. Trimming took 4 bases from V and 9 from J; bases not matched to a gene: 8. In germline, CDR1 is SGHDT, CDR2 YYEEEE. CDR3 length: 14 amino acids. The CDR3 coding sequence is TGTGCCAGCAGCGGACAGGGGAGAGACATTGAGCAGTTCTTC. Protein: CASSGQGRDIEQFF.

V is TRBV7-9 and J is TRBJ2-3; TRBD1 might be the D (5 bases). This CDR3 contains 15 residues. CDR1 SEHNR and CDR2 FQNEAQ come from the germline V gene (reference sequence). V lost 2 bases, J lost 0 bases, and 9 bases lay in between. Here the CDR3 reads CASSLTGISTDTQYF. In DNA, the CDR3 is TGTGCCAGCAGCTTAACAGGAATTAGCACAGATACGCAGTATTTT.

The chain is built from TRBV18 and TRBJ2-3; possible D gene TRBD2, 6 bases. Trimming pared 0 bases from V and 2 bases from J, leaving 6 bases between. Per the germline V gene, CDR1 is KGHSH and CDR2 is LQKENI. The CDR3 runs 14 residues. CDR3 coding DNA: TGTGCCAGCTCACCACCGGGACTCACAGATACGCAGTATTTT. Translated, it gives CASSPPGLTDTQYF.

The genes are TRBV5-1 and TRBJ2-1, with 14 bases lining up with TRBD2. This CDR3 comprises 16 residues. The ends lost 0 bases at V and 7 bases at J; junction bases unmatched: 3. The germline gives CDR1 SGHRS, CDR2 YFSETQ. DNA of the CDR3: TGCGCCAGCAGCTTGGGCGGGACTAGCGGGAGAAATGAGCAGTTCTTC. Its translation is CASSLGGTSGRNEQFF.

The J gene is TRBJ2-1, the V gene TRBV29-1, with TRBD1 identical over 11 bases. CDR3 length equals 14 residues. Losses at the gene ends were 7 bases for V and 6 bases for J; bases not matched to a gene: 8. Germline V gene lookup returns CDR1 SQVTM and CDR2 ANQGSEA. Here the CDR3 reads CSGSRDRGVNEQFF. The CDR3 bases are TGCAGCGGCTCCCGGGACAGGGGGGTCAATGAGCAGTTCTTC.

The chain joins TRBV2 to TRBJ1-2, with D perhaps TRBD1 (6 bases). V dropped 4 bases and J dropped 4 bases, with 13 bases sitting between them. The germline CDR1 and CDR2 sequences are SNHLY and FYNNEI. This CDR3 comprises 14 residues. The CDR3 here is CASSVQGPRYGYTF. The DNA for the CDR3 is TGTGCCAGCAGTGTGCAGGGGCCTCGCTATGGCTACACCTTC.

J is TRBJ1-2 and V is TRBV9; 8 nucleotides line up with TRBD1. This CDR3 comprises 16 residues. Germline V gives CDR1 SGDLS, CDR2 YYNGEE. V was pared by 3 bases and J by 7 bases, with 14 bases of the junction left unmatched. The DNA for the CDR3 is TGTGCCAGCAGCGATAAATCGACAGGGGCGGTAGGTGGCTACACCTTC. The encoded protein is CASSDKSTGAVGGYTF.

This clone was picked up a small number of times. The CDR3 DNA reads TGTGCCAGCACCCTAGCGGGTCTCACAGATACGCAGTATTTT. The encoded protein is CASTLAGLTDTQYF. V is TRBV2 and J is TRBJ2-3; TRBD2 aligns across 8 bases. This CDR3 has 14 amino acids. Germline assignment: CDR1 SNHLY and CDR2 FYNNEI. J lost 2 bases, V lost 7 bases, and 5 bases had no gene match.

V usage is TRBV5-1 and J usage is TRBJ1-3; D ambiguous. The V and J ends lost 4 bases and 4 bases respectively, with 12 bases between them. This CDR3 comprises 14 residues. CDR1 and CDR2 (germline): SGHRS, YFSETQ. The CDR3 nucleotides read TGCGCCAGCAGCCCCGATGGGTCGGGAAACACCATATATTTT. Translated: CASSPDGSGNTIYF.

As DNA, the CDR3 is TGTGCCAGCAGCCCCGCCGGCACAGATACGCAGTATTTT. Encoded protein: CASSPAGTDTQYF. V usage is TRBV28 and J usage is TRBJ2-3; no reliable D call. This CDR3 region has 13 residues. Per the germline V gene, CDR1 is MDHEN and CDR2 is SYDVKM. The germline V and J ends were trimmed by 6 bases and 1 base, with 8 bases remaining between them.

This clone was detected only once. The chain combines TRBV7-2 with TRBJ2-7; D not certain. The CDR3 contains 15 residues. CDR1 SGHTA and CDR2 FQGNSA come from the germline V gene. Trimming removed 7 bases from V and 6 bases from J, with 22 bases in between. CDR3 sequence: CASNLDGRPPSEQYF. CDR3 nucleotides: TGTGCCAGCAATTTAGATGGGCGTCCTCCCAGCGAGCAGTACTTC.

In its sample, this clone was seen a few times. The V gene is TRBV5-5, the J gene TRBJ2-2, with unresolved D. V lost 0 bases and J 0 bases, leaving 3 bases between the germline ends. The V gene's germline CDR1 is SGHKS and CDR2 YYEKEE (reference sequence). The CDR3 runs 14 residues. CDR3 in amino acids: CASSLVANTGELFF. DNA of the CDR3: TGTGCCAGCAGCTTGGTTGCGAACACCGGGGAGCTGTTTTTT.

The chain has TRBV18 and TRBJ2-7, with TRBD2 identical over 7 bases. V trimming: 3 bases; J trimming: 3 bases; junction bases outside the gene matches: 2. Per the germline V gene, CDR1 is KGHSH and CDR2 is LQKENI. This CDR3 has 13 amino acids. The CDR3 nucleotides read TGTGCCAGCTCACCTTCTAGCGGCTACGAGCAGTACTTC. Residues: CASSPSSGYEQYF. The full variable domain, with the rest looked up from reference TRBV18 and TRBJ2-7, is NAGVMQNPRHLVRRRGQEARLRCSPMKGHSHVYWYRQLPEEGLKFMVYLQKENIIDESGMPKERFSAEFPKEGPSILRIQQVVRGDSAAYFCASSPSSGYEQYFGPGTRLTVT.

V gene TRBV5-1 combines with J gene TRBJ2-5, with D perhaps TRBD2 (5 bases). Germline V gene sequence: CDR1 SGHRS, CDR2 YFSETQ. Deletions cut 0 bases from V and 5 bases from J, with 11 bases between. The CDR3 consists of 14 residues. The CDR3 DNA reads TGCGCCAGCAGCTTGGTGCATGGGGAGGAGACCCAGTACTTC. Translating it yields CASSLVHGEETQYF.

V usage is TRBV7-9 and J usage is TRBJ1-5; 9 bases are shared with TRBD1. The V gene end was trimmed by 6 bases and the J gene end by 8 bases; junction bases not matched to a gene: 5. In germline, CDR1 is SEHNR, CDR2 FQNEAQ (reference sequence). The CDR3 totals 13 residues. The CDR3 DNA reads as TGTGCCAGCAGTTTGACAGGGGGAGAGCCCCAGCATTTT. This codes for CASSLTGGEPQHF.

This chain connects TRBV29-1 to TRBJ2-1; D may be TRBD2 (5 bases). Germline assignment: CDR1 SQVTM and CDR2 ANQGSEA. This CDR3 region has 10 residues. CDR3 DNA: TGCGCGGGTGGGGACAATGAGCAGTTCTTC. This encodes CAGGDNEQFF.

The rearrangement joins TRBV9 to TRBJ1-1; D is perhaps TRBD1 (5 bases). CDR1 and CDR2 from the germline V gene are SGDLS and YYNGEE. This CDR3 has 14 residues. V dropped 0 bases and J dropped 2 bases, with 8 bases sitting between them. The DNA for the CDR3 is TGTGCCAGCAGCGTAGTACAGGCCAACACTGAAGCTTTCTTT. This gives the protein CASSVVQANTEAFF.

V and J are TRBV10-1 and TRBJ1-1, with D maybe TRBD1 (5 bases). The V gene's germline CDR1 is WNHNN and CDR2 SYGVQD (reference sequence). Between the trimmed V and J ends, which lost 3 bases and 0 bases, there was a span of 5 bases. The CDR3 contains 13 residues. The CDR3 sequence is CASSEQVNTEAFF. The CDR3 bases are TGCGCCAGCAGTGAACAGGTGAACACTGAAGCTTTCTTT.

The V gene is TRBV4-3, the J gene TRBJ2-2; 8 bases match TRBD2. The V segment lost 2 bases and the J segment 4 bases; nucleotides outside the gene matches: 6. CDR1 and CDR2 from the germline V gene are LGHNA and YSLEER. The CDR3 is 16 amino acids. The CDR3 reads CASSQQAGAATGELFF. The CDR3 nucleotides read TGCGCCAGCAGCCAACAAGCGGGAGCGGCCACCGGGGAGCTGTTTTTT.

The chain employs TRBV18 and TRBJ1-2; D is uncertain. Germline V CDR1 and CDR2: KGHSH, LQKENI. V lost 5 bases, J lost 10 bases, and 11 bases lay in between. CDR3 length equals 11 residues. In DNA, the CDR3 is TGTGCCAGCTCATCCGTTGGGCCCTACACCTTC. This encodes CASSSVGPYTF.

This chain links TRBV7-3 with TRBJ2-5; possible D gene TRBD2, 6 bases. This CDR3 is built from 13 residues. Trimming took off 5 bases at V and 5 bases at J, with 12 bases between the two ends. CDR1 and CDR2 (germline): SGHTA, FQGTGA. The CDR3 DNA follows: TGTGCCAGCAGCGACCCAGGAGGGGAGACCCAGTACTTC. Translated, it gives CASSDPGGETQYF.

This clone was recorded only once. This chain links TRBV5-5 with TRBJ1-5; no firm D call. Germline CDR1 reads SGHKS; CDR2 reads YYEKEE (reference sequence). CDR3 length: 13 residues. V lost 4 bases to trimming and J lost 9 bases, with 14 bases between them. In nucleotides, the CDR3 is TGTGCCAGCAGCGCGGACCTACCAGGGCCCCAGCATTTT. Residues: CASSADLPGPQHF.

The V call is TRBV28, the J call TRBJ1-1, with 9 positions matching TRBD1. J gave up 3 bases and V 6 bases, and 8 bases lay outside the gene matches. This CDR3 has 15 residues. The germline V gene encodes CDR1 MDHEN and CDR2 SYDVKM. CDR3 bases: TGTGCCAGCAGCCCTGCGACAGGGGGGTACACTGAAGCTTTCTTT. Protein: CASSPATGGYTEAFF. The full variable domain, completed using reference TRBV28 and TRBJ1-1, is DVKVTQSSRYLVKRTGEKVFLECVQDMDHENMFWYRQDPGLGLRLIYFSYDVKMKEKGDIPEGYSVSREKKERFSLILESASTNQTSMYLCASSPATGGYTEAFFGQGTRLTVV.

The chain links TRBV6-5 to TRBJ2-7; D possibly matches TRBD1 or TRBD2 (5 bases each). V shed 0 bases and J shed 6 bases, with 9 bases lying between them. The CDR3 is made up of 13 amino acids. Per germline, CDR1 MNHEY and CDR2 SVGAGI. CDR3 bases: TGTGCCAGCAGTTACTCGTCTGGGGGCGAGCAGTACTTC. Protein: CASSYSSGGEQYF.

This clone was seen at least ten times. This same CDR3 is encoded by further DNA sequences in the sample. V is TRBV4-1 and J is TRBJ1-2; D remains unclear. The CDR3 is made up of 13 amino acids. Germline loops: CDR1 MGHRA, CDR2 YSYEKL. Deletions cut 0 bases from V and 1 base from J, with 3 bases between. CDR3 protein: CASSQDGNYGYTF. CDR3 DNA sequence: TGCGCCAGCAGCCAAGATGGTAACTATGGCTACACCTTC.